This is a list of T cell receptor beta chains from one sample in a study of blood T cell repertoires in COVID-19. Some clones are missing from TCRdb's copy, which holds only in-frame ones; the method was immunoSEQ multiplex PCR. The profile covers approximately 290,000 clones, with nearly 90% appearing a single time and approximately 4% taken by the ten largest. Sequencing input: PBMCs or T cells enriched from blood (not recorded which). The receptor source for this set is a young woman with acute COVID-19. CDR3s include the opening cysteine and the closing phenylalanine or tryptophan. The D gene is left open where the match is weak. A clone size is listed for some rows: how often the clone was seen (once, few, many), or a class if it is expanded.

abundance: .; v_gene: TRBV28; d_gene: .; j_gene: TRBJ1-3; CDR3nt: TGTGCCAGCAGCCCCGGGGTTGATTTCGAAGGAAACACCATATATTTT; CDR3aa: CASSPGVDFEGNTIYF
abundance: .; v_gene: TRBV15; d_gene: .; j_gene: TRBJ2-3; CDR3nt: TGTGCCACCAGCAGAGACCCCACAGGGTCGGGCACAGATACGCAGTATTTT; CDR3aa: CATSRDPTGSGTDTQYF
abundance: .; v_gene: TRBV5-6; d_gene: TRBD2; j_gene: TRBJ2-6; CDR3nt: TGTGCCAGCAGCGGACTAGCGGGTATATCTGGGGCCAACGTCCTGACTTTC; CDR3aa: CASSGLAGISGANVLTF
abundance: .; v_gene: TRBV7-3; d_gene: .; j_gene: TRBJ2-2; CDR3nt: TGTGCCAGCAGCCCAACAAGGAGGAGCGCGAACACCGGGGAGCTGTTTTTT; CDR3aa: CASSPTRRSANTGELFF
abundance: once; v_gene: TRBV7-6; d_gene: TRBD1; j_gene: TRBJ2-2; CDR3nt: TGTGCCAGCAGCAAAGGGACAGGGAACACCGGGGAGCTGTTTTTT; CDR3aa: CASSKGTGNTGELFF
abundance: .; v_gene: TRBV11-3; d_gene: .; j_gene: TRBJ2-7; CDR3nt: TGTGCCAGCAGCTTACGACAGGATTACGAGCAGTACTTC; CDR3aa: CASSLRQDYEQYF
abundance: .; v_gene: TRBV2; d_gene: .; j_gene: TRBJ1-1; CDR3nt: TGTGCCAGCAGGGCGGGGGGAAAGGGCACTGAAGCTTTCTTT; CDR3aa: CASRAGGKGTEAFF
abundance: .; v_gene: TRBV12-3/TRBV12-4; d_gene: .; j_gene: TRBJ1-1; CDR3nt: TGTGCCAGCAGTCCTCAGGGGACTGAAGCTTTCTTT; CDR3aa: CASSPQGTEAFF
abundance: .; v_gene: TRBV12-3/TRBV12-4; d_gene: .; j_gene: TRBJ2-1; CDR3nt: TGTGCCAGCAGTTTAGCGGGAGATCAGTTCTTC; CDR3aa: CASSLAGDQFF
abundance: .; v_gene: TRBV29-1; d_gene: TRBD1; j_gene: TRBJ2-7; CDR3nt: TGCAGCGTTGAAGGAAGGGACAGGGGCTACGAGCAGTACTTC; CDR3aa: CSVEGRDRGYEQYF
abundance: .; v_gene: TRBV10-3; d_gene: TRBD1; j_gene: TRBJ1-2; CDR3nt: TGTGCCATCAGTGAGGACAGGGCCTATGGCTACACCTTC; CDR3aa: CAISEDRAYGYTF
abundance: few; v_gene: TRBV19; d_gene: TRBD2; j_gene: TRBJ2-5; CDR3nt: TGTGCCAGTAGTATAGGGAGTACTAGCGGGACGGAGACCCAGTACTTC; CDR3aa: CASSIGSTSGTETQYF
abundance: once; v_gene: TRBV5-6; d_gene: TRBD1; j_gene: TRBJ1-1; CDR3nt: TGTGCCAGCAGCTTTGACAGGGTTAAGCCTGAAGCTTTCTTT; CDR3aa: CASSFDRVKPEAFF
abundance: .; v_gene: TRBV28; d_gene: .; j_gene: TRBJ1-6; CDR3nt: TGTGCCAGCAGTGCAGCGGGACAAGAGAATTCACCCCTCCACTTT; CDR3aa: CASSAAGQENSPLHF
abundance: .; v_gene: TRBV6-5; d_gene: TRBD1; j_gene: TRBJ2-3; CDR3nt: TGTGCCAGCAGTTACCCGAGGACAGGGGATACGCAGTATTTT; CDR3aa: CASSYPRTGDTQYF
abundance: .; v_gene: TRBV19; d_gene: .; j_gene: TRBJ2-5; CDR3nt: TGTGCCAGTAGCACACAGGGTCAAGAGACCCAGTACTTC; CDR3aa: CASSTQGQETQYF
abundance: .; v_gene: TRBV27; d_gene: TRBD2; j_gene: TRBJ2-1; CDR3nt: TGTGCCAGCAAGGGGCTAGCGGGAGTGAATGAGCAGTTCTTC; CDR3aa: CASKGLAGVNEQFF
abundance: .; v_gene: TRBV27; d_gene: .; j_gene: TRBJ2-1; CDR3nt: TGTGCCAGCAGTTTCCCGGGAGACTACAATGAGCAGTTCTTC; CDR3aa: CASSFPGDYNEQFF
abundance: .; v_gene: TRBV19; d_gene: .; j_gene: TRBJ1-3; CDR3nt: TGTGCCAGTAGTAGTGGGTCGGCAGGCGGAAACACCATATATTTT; CDR3aa: CASSSGSAGGNTIYF
abundance: .; v_gene: TRBV9; d_gene: TRBD1; j_gene: TRBJ2-6; CDR3nt: TGTGCCAGCAATACAGGGGGCCTATCTGGGGCCAACGTCCTGACTTTC; CDR3aa: CASNTGGLSGANVLTF
abundance: .; v_gene: TRBV30; d_gene: .; j_gene: TRBJ2-3; CDR3nt: TGTGCCTGGACGAATACGATAGCAGATACGCAGTATTTT; CDR3aa: CAWTNTIADTQYF
abundance: .; v_gene: TRBV9; d_gene: TRBD2; j_gene: TRBJ2-1; CDR3nt: TGTGCCAGCAGCGTAGTAGCGGGAGGCTCGAATGAGCAGTTCTTC; CDR3aa: CASSVVAGGSNEQFF
abundance: .; v_gene: TRBV21-1; d_gene: .; j_gene: TRBJ1-2; CDR3nt: TGTGCCAGTTTCCGGACAGGGGAGGCCCTTAGTAACTATGGCTACACCTTC; CDR3aa: CASFRTGEALSNYGYTF
abundance: .; v_gene: TRBV9; d_gene: TRBD2; j_gene: TRBJ2-1; CDR3nt: TGTGCCAGCAGCGTTGGTAGCGGGAGTAGTGAGCAGTTCTTC; CDR3aa: CASSVGSGSSEQFF
abundance: .; v_gene: TRBV4-2; d_gene: TRBD1; j_gene: TRBJ1-4; CDR3nt: TGTGCCAGCAGCCCGACAGGGGGTAATGAAAAACTGTTTTTT; CDR3aa: CASSPTGGNEKLFF
abundance: .; v_gene: TRBV6-2/TRBV6-3; d_gene: TRBD1; j_gene: TRBJ1-4; CDR3nt: TGTGCCAGCAGTCAAGGGACAGGGAGTGAAAAACTGTTTTTT; CDR3aa: CASSQGTGSEKLFF
abundance: .; v_gene: TRBV10-1; d_gene: .; j_gene: TRBJ2-1; CDR3nt: TGCGCCAGCAGTTTGGCAGGGAGGCATGAGCAGTTCTTC; CDR3aa: CASSLAGRHEQFF
abundance: .; v_gene: TRBV11-2; d_gene: .; j_gene: TRBJ2-7; CDR3nt: TGTGCCAGCAGCAGGGACACCTACGAGCAGTACTTC; CDR3aa: CASSRDTYEQYF
abundance: few; v_gene: TRBV19; d_gene: TRBD1; j_gene: TRBJ2-7; CDR3nt: TGTGCCAGTAGGCCAGGGACAGGGATCAACGAGCAGTACTTC; CDR3aa: CASRPGTGINEQYF
abundance: .; v_gene: TRBV5-6; d_gene: TRBD2; j_gene: TRBJ2-1; CDR3nt: TGTGCCAGCAGCGGACCACTAGCGGGCCTCGGTGATGAGCAGTTCTTC; CDR3aa: CASSGPLAGLGDEQFF
abundance: .; v_gene: TRBV5-3; d_gene: .; j_gene: TRBJ1-5; CDR3nt: TGTGCCAGAAGCCCGGAGGACCGAGATTATAGCAATCAGCCCCAGCATTTT; CDR3aa: CARSPEDRDYSNQPQHF
abundance: .; v_gene: TRBV15; d_gene: TRBD2; j_gene: TRBJ2-2; CDR3nt: TGTGCCACCAGCAGAGACCCACGGGGGGAGGAGCTGTTTTTT; CDR3aa: CATSRDPRGEELFF
abundance: .; v_gene: TRBV5-1; d_gene: TRBD2; j_gene: TRBJ2-7; CDR3nt: TGCGCCAGCAGCTTGGGGTCGGGAGGTCTCTACGAGCAGTACTTC; CDR3aa: CASSLGSGGLYEQYF
abundance: .; v_gene: TRBV20-1; d_gene: .; j_gene: TRBJ2-7; CDR3nt: TGCAGTGCTAACCGGGTCTACGAGCAGTACTTC; CDR3aa: CSANRVYEQYF
abundance: .; v_gene: TRBV19; d_gene: TRBD1; j_gene: TRBJ1-2; CDR3nt: TGTGCCAGTGGCCCCCCGACAGGGCTGCCCTATGGCTACACCTTC; CDR3aa: CASGPPTGLPYGYTF
abundance: few; v_gene: TRBV10-1; d_gene: TRBD2; j_gene: TRBJ2-1; CDR3nt: TGCGCCAGCAGTGTCTCGCGGGAGGGCCTAAATGAGCAGTTCTTC; CDR3aa: CASSVSREGLNEQFF
abundance: .; v_gene: TRBV4-2; d_gene: .; j_gene: TRBJ2-1; CDR3nt: TGTGCCAGCGCGCCCCCGGGCGGGCGAGACAATGAGCAGTTCTTC; CDR3aa: CASAPPGGRDNEQFF
abundance: .; v_gene: TRBV19; d_gene: .; j_gene: TRBJ2-7; CDR3nt: TGTGCCAGTAGCGGGGGGCGTCTAAACGAGCAGTACTTC; CDR3aa: CASSGGRLNEQYF
abundance: .; v_gene: TRBV2; d_gene: .; j_gene: TRBJ1-2; CDR3nt: TGTGCCAGCAGGGGCATGGGCTATGGCTACACCTTC; CDR3aa: CASRGMGYGYTF
abundance: .; v_gene: TRBV4-1; d_gene: TRBD1; j_gene: TRBJ2-7; CDR3nt: TGCGCCAGCAGCCAAGAGCCTCGACCAGGGGGCGACGAGCAGTACTTC; CDR3aa: CASSQEPRPGGDEQYF
abundance: .; v_gene: TRBV27; d_gene: TRBD1; j_gene: TRBJ1-1; CDR3nt: TGTGCCAGCAGCTCCTACAGGGGTGTCGAGGAAGCTTTCTTT; CDR3aa: CASSSYRGVEEAFF
abundance: few; v_gene: TRBV7-8; d_gene: .; j_gene: TRBJ2-2; CDR3nt: TGTGCCAGCAGCCAAGAGAGGTGGCTCCGTGGCACCGGGGAGCTGTTTTTT; CDR3aa: CASSQERWLRGTGELFF
abundance: once; v_gene: TRBV14; d_gene: TRBD1; j_gene: TRBJ2-1; CDR3nt: TGTGCCAGCAGCCGCCGGGACAGGGGCCGGGGGGAGCAGTTCTTC; CDR3aa: CASSRRDRGRGEQFF
abundance: .; v_gene: TRBV5-1; d_gene: .; j_gene: TRBJ1-2; CDR3nt: TGCGCCAGCAGCTTGGTTTTACCCAACCAGGGGTTAAGGTCCTATGGCTACACCTTC; CDR3aa: CASSLVLPNQGLRSYGYTF
abundance: .; v_gene: TRBV18; d_gene: TRBD1; j_gene: TRBJ2-7; CDR3nt: TGTGCCAGCTCACCGGACAGGGTGAGGCAGTACTTC; CDR3aa: CASSPDRVRQYF
abundance: once; v_gene: TRBV7-9; d_gene: .; j_gene: TRBJ1-1; CDR3nt: TGTGCCAGCAGTTTTAAGTTTGACAGCACTGAAGCTTTCTTT; CDR3aa: CASSFKFDSTEAFF
abundance: .; v_gene: TRBV27; d_gene: .; j_gene: TRBJ1-6; CDR3nt: TGTGCCAGCACCCCAACATCAAGGGGCCTCAAGGTTTCATATAATTCACCCCTCCACTTT; CDR3aa: CASTPTSRGLKVSYNSPLHF
abundance: .; v_gene: TRBV20-1; d_gene: TRBD2; j_gene: TRBJ2-1; CDR3nt: TGCAGTGCTAGTTCGGGGGAGCGGGGCAATGAGCAGTTCTTC; CDR3aa: CSASSGERGNEQFF
abundance: .; v_gene: TRBV29-1; d_gene: .; j_gene: TRBJ1-3; CDR3nt: TGCAGCGTTTTCAGGGGCGGAAACACCATATATTTT; CDR3aa: CSVFRGGNTIYF
abundance: .; v_gene: TRBV12-2; d_gene: .; j_gene: TRBJ1-3; CDR3nt: TGTGCAAGTCGTCCGCCCGGGGACACGTCTGGAAACACCATATATTTT; CDR3aa: CASRPPGDTSGNTIYF
abundance: .; v_gene: TRBV19; d_gene: TRBD1; j_gene: TRBJ1-1; CDR3nt: TGTGCCAGTAGTCCACGGACAGGAGCTAACACTGAAGCTTTCTTT; CDR3aa: CASSPRTGANTEAFF
abundance: .; v_gene: TRBV3-1/TRBV3-2; d_gene: TRBD2; j_gene: TRBJ2-2; CDR3nt: TGTGCCAGCCAAGGGCTAGCGGGAGCCGCGAACACCGGGGAGCTGTTTTTT; CDR3aa: CASQGLAGAANTGELFF
abundance: .; v_gene: TRBV5-1; d_gene: .; j_gene: TRBJ2-1; CDR3nt: TGCGCCACCAGGGACTTATACAATGAGCAGTTCTTC; CDR3aa: CATRDLYNEQFF
abundance: .; v_gene: TRBV7-9; d_gene: .; j_gene: TRBJ2-1; CDR3nt: TGTGCCAGCAGCATCTCTCTGGGGACGGAGGGCAATGAGCAGTTCTTC; CDR3aa: CASSISLGTEGNEQFF
abundance: .; v_gene: TRBV4-2; d_gene: TRBD1; j_gene: TRBJ1-4; CDR3nt: TGTGCCAGCAGCCAAGAAGGTGGACAGGGATTGGATAAACTGTTTTTT; CDR3aa: CASSQEGGQGLDKLFF
abundance: .; v_gene: TRBV4-1; d_gene: .; j_gene: TRBJ2-3; CDR3nt: TGCGCCAGCAGCCAAGAGTTCTATCCAAACACAGATACGCAGTATTTT; CDR3aa: CASSQEFYPNTDTQYF
abundance: .; v_gene: TRBV2; d_gene: TRBD1; j_gene: TRBJ1-1; CDR3nt: TGTGCCAGCAGGACAGGGGGAGGGCAAACTGAAGCTTTCTTT; CDR3aa: CASRTGGGQTEAFF
abundance: .; v_gene: TRBV7-9; d_gene: .; j_gene: TRBJ1-2; CDR3nt: TGTGCCAGCAGCTTAGGGCAGGGGATTGTGGGTGACTATGGCTACACCTTC; CDR3aa: CASSLGQGIVGDYGYTF
abundance: .; v_gene: TRBV28; d_gene: .; j_gene: TRBJ2-7; CDR3nt: TGTGCCAGCCCCCCCATGTATGGGGGGAGATCCTACGAGCAGTACTTC; CDR3aa: CASPPMYGGRSYEQYF